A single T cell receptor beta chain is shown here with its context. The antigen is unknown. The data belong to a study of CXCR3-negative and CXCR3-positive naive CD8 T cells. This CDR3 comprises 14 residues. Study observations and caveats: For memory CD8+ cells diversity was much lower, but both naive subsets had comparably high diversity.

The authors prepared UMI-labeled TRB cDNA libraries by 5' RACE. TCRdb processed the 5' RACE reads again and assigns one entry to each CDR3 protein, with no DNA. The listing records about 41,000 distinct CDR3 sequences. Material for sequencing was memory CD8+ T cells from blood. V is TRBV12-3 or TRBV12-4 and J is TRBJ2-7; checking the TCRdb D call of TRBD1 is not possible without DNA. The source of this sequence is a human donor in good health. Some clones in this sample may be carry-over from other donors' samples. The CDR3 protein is CASRLAGAPGEQYF.